Sequencing of this T cell receptor (beta chain) was carried out in a study of beta chain features in type 1 diabetes. Regarding the study as a whole: The study found moderately but significantly shorter TCRB CDR3s in all four CD4+ subsets of Type 1 diabetes patients.

There are 14 residues in the CDR3. With V trimmed by 6 bases and J by 3 bases, 6 bases remained unmatched. Germline values: CDR1 MNHEY, CDR2 SVGAGI. This clone was counted a few times. No antigen is known for it. Expressed TCRB transcripts were sequenced after all isolated RNA was converted to cDNA. Assay used: immunoSEQ multiplex PCR; TCRdb lists only in-frame clones, some missing. This sample has 680,000 or so clones, with roughly 13% found just once. The clonotype comes from a man younger than 30 with type 1 diabetes. The V call is TRBV6-5, the J call TRBJ1-2, with TRBD1 identical over 8 bases. The sample comprised naive CD4+ T cells from blood. The CDR3 DNA reads TGTGCCAGCAGCCTGGGACAGGTGGACTATGGCTACACCTTC. It translates to CASSLGQVDYGYTF.